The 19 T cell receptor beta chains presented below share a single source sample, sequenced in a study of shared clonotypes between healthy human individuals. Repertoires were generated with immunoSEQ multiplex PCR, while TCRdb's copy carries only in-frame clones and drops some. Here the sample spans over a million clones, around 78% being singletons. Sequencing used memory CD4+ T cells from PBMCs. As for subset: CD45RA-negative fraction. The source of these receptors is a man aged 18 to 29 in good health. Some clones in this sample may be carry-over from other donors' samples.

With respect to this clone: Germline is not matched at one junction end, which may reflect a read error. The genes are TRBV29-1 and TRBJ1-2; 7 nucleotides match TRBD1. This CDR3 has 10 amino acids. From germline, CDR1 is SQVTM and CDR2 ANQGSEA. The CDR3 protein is CSDDRVFPSF. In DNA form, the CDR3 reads TGCAGCGACGACAGGGTTTTTCCCTCCTTC. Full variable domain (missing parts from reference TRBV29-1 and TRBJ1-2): SAVISQKPSRDICQRGTSLTIQCQVDSQVTMMFWYRQQPGQSLTLIATANQGSEATYESGFVIDKFPISRPNLTFSTLTVSNMSPEDSSIYLCSDDRVFPSFGSGTRLTVV.

The CDR3 protein is CATGFVYEQYF. Here the CDR3 DNA reads TGTGCCACCGGGTTTGTCTACGAGCAGTACTTC. The chain uses TRBV11-2 and TRBJ2-7; D call uncertain. This CDR3 has 11 residues. The V end lost 10 bases, the J end lost 3 bases, and 10 bases lay between the germline ends. Germline V gene lookup returns CDR1 SGHAT and CDR2 FQNNGV.

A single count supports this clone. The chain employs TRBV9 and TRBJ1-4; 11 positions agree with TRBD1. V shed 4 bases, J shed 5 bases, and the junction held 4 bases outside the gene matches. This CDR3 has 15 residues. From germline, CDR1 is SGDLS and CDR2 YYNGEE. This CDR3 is CASSLRTGGNEKLFF. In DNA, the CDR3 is TGTGCCAGCAGCTTAAGGACAGGGGGCAATGAAAAACTGTTTTTT.

Here the CDR3 DNA reads TGTGCCAGCGGAGACGAGGCTAGCGGTACAGATACGCAGTATTTT. Amino acids: CASGDEASGTDTQYF. The gene calls are TRBV7-8 and TRBJ2-3; 7 bases agree with TRBD2. The CDR3 totals 15 residues. V gave up 8 bases and J gave up 3 bases; unmatched junction bases: 11. CDR1 and CDR2 (germline): SGHVS, FQNEAQ.

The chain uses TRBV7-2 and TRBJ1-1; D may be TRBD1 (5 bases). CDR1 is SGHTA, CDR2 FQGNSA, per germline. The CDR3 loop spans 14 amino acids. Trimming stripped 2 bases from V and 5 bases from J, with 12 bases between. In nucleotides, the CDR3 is TGTGCCAGCAGCTTACTATTTGGGGGGACTGAAGCTTTCTTT. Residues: CASSLLFGGTEAFF.

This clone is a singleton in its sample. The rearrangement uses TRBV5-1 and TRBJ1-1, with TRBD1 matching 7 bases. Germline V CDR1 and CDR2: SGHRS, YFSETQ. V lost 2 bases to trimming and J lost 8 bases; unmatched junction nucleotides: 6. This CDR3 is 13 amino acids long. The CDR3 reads CASSFGTDIEAFF. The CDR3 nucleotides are TGCGCCAGCAGCTTCGGGACAGACATCGAAGCTTTCTTT.

Here the CDR3 reads CASRPPEQFF. In nucleotides, the CDR3 is TGTGCCAGCAGACCTCCGGAGCAGTTCTTC. This chain links TRBV5-4 with TRBJ2-1; D is unresolved. V lost 5 bases and J 10 bases, leaving 7 bases between the germline ends. Germline V gene lookup returns CDR1 SGHNT and CDR2 YYREEE (reference sequence). The CDR3 totals 10 residues.

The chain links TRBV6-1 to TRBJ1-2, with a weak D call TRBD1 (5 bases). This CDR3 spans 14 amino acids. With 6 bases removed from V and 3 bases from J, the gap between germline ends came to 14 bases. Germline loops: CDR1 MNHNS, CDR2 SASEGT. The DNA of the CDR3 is TGTGCCAGCAGGGGACGGGGGGTAGACTATGGCTACACCTTC. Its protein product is CASRGRGVDYGYTF.

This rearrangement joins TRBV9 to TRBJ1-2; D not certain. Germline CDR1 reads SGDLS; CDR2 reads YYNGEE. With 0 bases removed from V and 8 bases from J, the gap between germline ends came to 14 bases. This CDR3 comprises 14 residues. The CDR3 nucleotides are TGTGCCAGCAGCGTAGCTACGGCGACGGGCGGCTACACCTTC. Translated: CASSVATATGGYTF.

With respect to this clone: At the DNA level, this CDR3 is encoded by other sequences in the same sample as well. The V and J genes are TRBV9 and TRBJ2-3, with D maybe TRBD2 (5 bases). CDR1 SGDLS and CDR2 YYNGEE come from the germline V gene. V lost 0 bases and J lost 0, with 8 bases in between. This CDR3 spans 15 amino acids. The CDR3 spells CASSVASGSTDTQYF. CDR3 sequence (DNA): TGTGCCAGCAGCGTAGCCAGCGGTAGCACAGATACGCAGTATTTT.

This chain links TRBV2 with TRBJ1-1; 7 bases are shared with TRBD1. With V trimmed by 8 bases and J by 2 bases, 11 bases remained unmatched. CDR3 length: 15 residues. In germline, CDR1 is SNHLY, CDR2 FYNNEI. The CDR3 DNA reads TGTGCCAGCGCGGCCAGGGGGGGAGCAAACACTGAAGCTTTCTTT. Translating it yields CASAARGGANTEAFF.

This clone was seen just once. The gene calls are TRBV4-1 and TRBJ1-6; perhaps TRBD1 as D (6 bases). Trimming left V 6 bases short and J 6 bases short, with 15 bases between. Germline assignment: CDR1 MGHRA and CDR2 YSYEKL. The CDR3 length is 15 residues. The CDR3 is CASSRSTGSNSPLHF. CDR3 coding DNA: TGCGCCAGCAGTCGATCGACAGGATCTAATTCACCCCTCCACTTT.

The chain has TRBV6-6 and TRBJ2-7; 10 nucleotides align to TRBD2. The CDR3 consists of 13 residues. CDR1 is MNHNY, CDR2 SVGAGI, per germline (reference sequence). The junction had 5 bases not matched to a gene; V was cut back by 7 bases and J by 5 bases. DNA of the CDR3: TGTGCCAGCAAGCGGGAGGGCCGCGACGAGCAGTACTTC. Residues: CASKREGRDEQYF.

The CDR3 reads CASSTRTGANTGELFF. As DNA, the CDR3 is TGTGCCAGCAGCACCCGGACAGGGGCGAACACCGGGGAGCTGTTTTTT. This chain uses TRBV7-9 with TRBJ2-2; 9 bases map to TRBD1. J gave up 0 bases and V 5 bases, and 4 bases lay outside the gene matches. The CDR3 loop spans 16 amino acids. From germline, CDR1 is SEHNR and CDR2 FQNEAQ (reference sequence).

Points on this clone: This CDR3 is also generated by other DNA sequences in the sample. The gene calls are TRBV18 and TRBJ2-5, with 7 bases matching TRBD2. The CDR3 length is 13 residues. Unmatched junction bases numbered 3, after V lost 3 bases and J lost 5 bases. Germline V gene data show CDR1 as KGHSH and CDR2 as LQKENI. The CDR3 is CASSPGLVETQYF. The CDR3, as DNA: TGTGCCAGCTCACCCGGACTAGTCGAGACCCAGTACTTC.

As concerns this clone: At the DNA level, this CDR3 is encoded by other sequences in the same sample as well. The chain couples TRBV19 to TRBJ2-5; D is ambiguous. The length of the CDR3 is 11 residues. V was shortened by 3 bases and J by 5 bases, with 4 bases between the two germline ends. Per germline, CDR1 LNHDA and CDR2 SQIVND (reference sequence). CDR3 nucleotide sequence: TGTGCCAGTAGTATCCGGGAGACCCAGTACTTC. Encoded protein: CASSIRETQYF.

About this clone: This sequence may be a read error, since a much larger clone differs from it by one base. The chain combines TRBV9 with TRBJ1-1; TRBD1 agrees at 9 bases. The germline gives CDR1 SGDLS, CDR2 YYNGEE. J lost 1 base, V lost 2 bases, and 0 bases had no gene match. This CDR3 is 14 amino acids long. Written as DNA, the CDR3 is TGTGCCAGCAGCGTGGACAGGGGGAACACTGAAGCTTTCTTT. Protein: CASSVDRGNTEAFF.

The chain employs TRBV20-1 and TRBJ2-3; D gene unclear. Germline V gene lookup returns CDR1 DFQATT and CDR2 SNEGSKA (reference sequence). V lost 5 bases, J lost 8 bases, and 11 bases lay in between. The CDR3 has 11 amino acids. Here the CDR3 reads CSALASLTQYF. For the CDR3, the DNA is TGCAGTGCTCTCGCATCGCTTACGCAGTATTTT.

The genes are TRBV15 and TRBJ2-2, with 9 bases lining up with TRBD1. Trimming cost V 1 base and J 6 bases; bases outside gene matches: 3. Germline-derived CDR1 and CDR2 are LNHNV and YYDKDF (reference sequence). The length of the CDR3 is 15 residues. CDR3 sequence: CATSRGGQGSGELFF. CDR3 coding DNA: TGTGCCACCAGCAGAGGGGGACAGGGCTCCGGGGAGCTGTTTTTT.